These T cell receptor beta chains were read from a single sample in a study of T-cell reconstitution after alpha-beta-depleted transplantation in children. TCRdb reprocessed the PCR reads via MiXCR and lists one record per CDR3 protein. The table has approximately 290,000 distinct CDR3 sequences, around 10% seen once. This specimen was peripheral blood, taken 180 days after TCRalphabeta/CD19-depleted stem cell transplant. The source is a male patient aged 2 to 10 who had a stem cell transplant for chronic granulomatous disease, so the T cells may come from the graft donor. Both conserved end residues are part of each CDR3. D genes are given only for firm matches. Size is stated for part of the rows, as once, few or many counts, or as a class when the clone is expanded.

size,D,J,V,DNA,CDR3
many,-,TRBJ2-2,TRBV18,TGTGCCAGCTCACCACAAACCGGGGGCAACACCGGGGAGCTGTTTTTT,CASSPQTGGNTGELFF
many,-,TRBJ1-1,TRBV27,TGTGCCAGCAGTTTATCGTTACAGTACACTGAAGCTTTCTTT,CASSLSLQYTEAFF
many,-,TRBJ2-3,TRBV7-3,TGTGCCAGCAGCCATATACTGACAGATACGCAGTATTTT,CASSHILTDTQYF
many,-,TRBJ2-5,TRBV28,TGTGCCAGCAGGGGAGCGAATATAGAGACCCAGTACTTC,CASRGANIETQYF
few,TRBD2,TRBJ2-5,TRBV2,TGTGCCCGGAGACCGGGGGGAGGAGGGGATCACCAAGAGACCCAGTACTTC,CARRPGGGGDHQETQYF
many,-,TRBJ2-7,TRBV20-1,TGCAGTGCTAGAACCCCCGCTTCCTACGAGCAGTACTTC,CSARTPASYEQYF
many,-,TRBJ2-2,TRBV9,TGTGCCAGCAGCGTAGGGGGTGGCGACACCGGGGAGCTGTTTTTT,CASSVGGGDTGELFF
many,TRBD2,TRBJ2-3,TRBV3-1,TGTGCCAGCAGCCGTTATGCCCGACTAGCGGGAGGACCTTATACGCAGTATTTT,CASSRYARLAGGPYTQYF
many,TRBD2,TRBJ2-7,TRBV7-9,TGTGCCAGCAGCTTTTTTGGCGGGAGTCTGAGCGAGCAGTACTTC,CASSFFGGSLSEQYF
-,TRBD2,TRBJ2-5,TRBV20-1,TGCAGTGCTAGACGGCGGGAGTCCCACCAAGAGACCCAGTACTTC,CSARRRESHQETQYF
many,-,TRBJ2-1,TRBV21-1,TGTGCCAGCAGCAAAGGGGGCCCCGCTCTGTTCATCGACAATGAGCAGTTCTTC,CASSKGGPALFIDNEQFF
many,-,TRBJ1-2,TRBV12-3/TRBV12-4,TGTGCCAGCAGTTCTGCAGGGCTCGGCTACACCTTC,CASSSAGLGYTF
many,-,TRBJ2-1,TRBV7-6,TGTGCCAGCAGCTTAGCGGGGGCAGGGGTGCGCAATGAGCAGTTCTTC,CASSLAGAGVRNEQFF
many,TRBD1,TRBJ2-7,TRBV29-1,TGCAGCGTTATGACAGGGTACGTCTACGAGCAGTACTTC,CSVMTGYVYEQYF
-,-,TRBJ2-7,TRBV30,TGTGCCTGGAGTGTAGGGGGTGCCCCCTACGAGCAGTACTTC,CAWSVGGAPYEQYF
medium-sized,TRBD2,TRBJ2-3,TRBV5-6,TGTGCCAGCAGCTTCGGGGGGTTCACAGATACGCAGTATTTT,CASSFGGFTDTQYF
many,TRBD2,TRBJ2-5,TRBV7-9,TGTGCCAGCAGCTTAGACTCCCTAGCGGGGTCCCGAGAGACCCAGTACTTC,CASSLDSLAGSRETQYF
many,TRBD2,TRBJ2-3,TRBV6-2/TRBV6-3,TGTGCCAGCAGTTACCCCCGGCTAGCGGGTACAACAGATACGCAGTATTTT,CASSYPRLAGTTDTQYF